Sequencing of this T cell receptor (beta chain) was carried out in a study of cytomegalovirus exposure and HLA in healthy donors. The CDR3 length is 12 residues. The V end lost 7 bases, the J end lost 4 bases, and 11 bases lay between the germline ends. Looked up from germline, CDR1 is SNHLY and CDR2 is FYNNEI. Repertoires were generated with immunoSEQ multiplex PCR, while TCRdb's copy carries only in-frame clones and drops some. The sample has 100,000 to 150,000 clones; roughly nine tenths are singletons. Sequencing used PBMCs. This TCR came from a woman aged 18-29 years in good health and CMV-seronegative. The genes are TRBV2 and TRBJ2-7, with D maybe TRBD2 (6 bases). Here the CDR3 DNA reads TGTGCCAGCATGGGGGACTCTTACGAGCAGTACGTC. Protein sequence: CASMGDSYEQYV.